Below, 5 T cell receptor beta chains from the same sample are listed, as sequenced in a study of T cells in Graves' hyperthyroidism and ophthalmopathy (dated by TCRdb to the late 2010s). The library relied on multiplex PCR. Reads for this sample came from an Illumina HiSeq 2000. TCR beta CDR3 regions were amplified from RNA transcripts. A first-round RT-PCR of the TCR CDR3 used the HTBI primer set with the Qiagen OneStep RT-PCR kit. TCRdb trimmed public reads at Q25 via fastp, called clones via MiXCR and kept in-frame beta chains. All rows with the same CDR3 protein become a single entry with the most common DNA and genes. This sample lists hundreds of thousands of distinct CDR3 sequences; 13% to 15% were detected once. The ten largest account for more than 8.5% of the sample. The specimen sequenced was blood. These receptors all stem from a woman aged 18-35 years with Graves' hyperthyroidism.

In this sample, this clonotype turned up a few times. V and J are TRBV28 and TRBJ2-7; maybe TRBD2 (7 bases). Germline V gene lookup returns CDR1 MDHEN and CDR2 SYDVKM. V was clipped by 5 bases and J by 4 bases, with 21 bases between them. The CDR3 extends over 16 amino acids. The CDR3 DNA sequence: TGTGCCAGCAGTGCCCCTAGGGGGGGAGGGCCTTACGAGCAGTACTTC. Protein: CASSAPRGGGPYEQYF.

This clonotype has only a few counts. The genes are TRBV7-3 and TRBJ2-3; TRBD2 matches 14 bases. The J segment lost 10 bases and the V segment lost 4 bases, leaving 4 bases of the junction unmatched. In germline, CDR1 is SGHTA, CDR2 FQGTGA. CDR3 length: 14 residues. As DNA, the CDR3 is TGTGCCAGCAGCTCCGGGACTAGCGGGAGACCGCAGTATTTT. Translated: CASSSGTSGRPQYF.

The CDR3 nucleotides read TGTGCCAGCAGGGATCCTAGCGGGGCCTACGAGCAGTACTTC. Protein product: CASRDPSGAYEQYF. The chain combines TRBV12-3 or TRBV12-4 with TRBJ2-7; 9 bases fit TRBD2. V trimming: 6 bases; J trimming: 2 bases; junction bases outside the gene matches: 5. The CDR3 loop spans 14 amino acids.

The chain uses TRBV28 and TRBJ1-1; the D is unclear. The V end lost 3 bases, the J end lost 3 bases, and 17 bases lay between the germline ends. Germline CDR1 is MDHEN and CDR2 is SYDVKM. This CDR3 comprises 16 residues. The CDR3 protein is CASSFHKYDSYTEAFF. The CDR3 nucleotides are TGTGCCAGCAGTTTTCACAAGTATGACTCCTACACTGAAGCTTTCTTT.

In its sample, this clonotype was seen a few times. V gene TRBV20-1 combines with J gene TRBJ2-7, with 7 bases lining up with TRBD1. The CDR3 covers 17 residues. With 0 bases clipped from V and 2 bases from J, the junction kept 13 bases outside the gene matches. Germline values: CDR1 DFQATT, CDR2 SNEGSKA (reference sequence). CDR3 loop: CSARDRGTGTAPYEQYF. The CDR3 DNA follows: TGCAGTGCTAGAGATAGGGGGACCGGGACAGCCCCCTACGAGCAGTACTTC.